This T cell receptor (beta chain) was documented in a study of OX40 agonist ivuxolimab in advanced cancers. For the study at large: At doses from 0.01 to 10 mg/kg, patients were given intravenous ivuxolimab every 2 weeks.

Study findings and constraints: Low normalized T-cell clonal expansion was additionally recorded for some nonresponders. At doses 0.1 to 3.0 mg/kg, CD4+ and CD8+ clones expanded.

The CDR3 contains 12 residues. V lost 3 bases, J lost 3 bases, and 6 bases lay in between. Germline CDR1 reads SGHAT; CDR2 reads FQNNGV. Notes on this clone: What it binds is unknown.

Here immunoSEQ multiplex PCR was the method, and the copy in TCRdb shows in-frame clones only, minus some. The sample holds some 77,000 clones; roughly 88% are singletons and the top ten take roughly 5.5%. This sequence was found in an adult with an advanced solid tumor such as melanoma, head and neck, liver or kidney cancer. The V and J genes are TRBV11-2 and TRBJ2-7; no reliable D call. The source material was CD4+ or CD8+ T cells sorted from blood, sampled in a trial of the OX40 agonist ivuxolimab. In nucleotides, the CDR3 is TGTGCCAGCAGCTTCGCGAACTACGAGCAGTACTTC. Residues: CASSFANYEQYF.